What follows describes a single T cell receptor beta chain. Its binding antigen is unknown. No clone much larger than this one lies a single base away; base qualities are absent. V trim: 3 bases; J trim: 1 base; unmatched bases: 6. From a lookup of the germline V gene, CDR1 and CDR2 are SQVTM and ANQGSEA. The CDR3 holds 15 amino acids from the cysteine to the phenylalanine. Only CDR3 DNA remains: 45 bases, in frame from the first base. Tumor-specific TCR clonotypes were identified by sequencing baseline tumor tissue collected before treatment. Next-generation sequencing of T-cell receptor sequences was used to monitor peripheral T-cell lymphoma patients receiving frontline treatment on a trial. Receptor amplification or capture employed the immunoSEQ multiplex PCR assay. Sourced from immuneACCESS, this table was stored by TCRdb with only in-frame sequences that have V and J called. A share of the clones is absent; for the studies checked, an unresolved V gene accounts for under half, and the remainder has no known explanation. This sample holds roughly 7,000 clones; around 74% were observed only once. The ten most abundant clones make up about 17% of the sample.

This sample is part of a study of circulating tumor DNA in untreated peripheral T-cell lymphoma (TCRdb year 2021). Overall study results and their limits: Tumor-specific clonotypes turned up in around 76% of patients, identified from 86% of baseline tissues and from 67% of baseline serum samples.

The sequencing sample was made of tumor tissue. The sequence was obtained from a human donor with peripheral T-cell lymphoma. The chain links TRBV29-1 with TRBJ2-7, and TRBD1 matches 10 of the central bases. DNA sequence: TGCAGCGTTGACGTTGCGGGACAGGGGTCCTACGAGCAGTACTTC. It encodes CSVDVAGQGSYEQYF.